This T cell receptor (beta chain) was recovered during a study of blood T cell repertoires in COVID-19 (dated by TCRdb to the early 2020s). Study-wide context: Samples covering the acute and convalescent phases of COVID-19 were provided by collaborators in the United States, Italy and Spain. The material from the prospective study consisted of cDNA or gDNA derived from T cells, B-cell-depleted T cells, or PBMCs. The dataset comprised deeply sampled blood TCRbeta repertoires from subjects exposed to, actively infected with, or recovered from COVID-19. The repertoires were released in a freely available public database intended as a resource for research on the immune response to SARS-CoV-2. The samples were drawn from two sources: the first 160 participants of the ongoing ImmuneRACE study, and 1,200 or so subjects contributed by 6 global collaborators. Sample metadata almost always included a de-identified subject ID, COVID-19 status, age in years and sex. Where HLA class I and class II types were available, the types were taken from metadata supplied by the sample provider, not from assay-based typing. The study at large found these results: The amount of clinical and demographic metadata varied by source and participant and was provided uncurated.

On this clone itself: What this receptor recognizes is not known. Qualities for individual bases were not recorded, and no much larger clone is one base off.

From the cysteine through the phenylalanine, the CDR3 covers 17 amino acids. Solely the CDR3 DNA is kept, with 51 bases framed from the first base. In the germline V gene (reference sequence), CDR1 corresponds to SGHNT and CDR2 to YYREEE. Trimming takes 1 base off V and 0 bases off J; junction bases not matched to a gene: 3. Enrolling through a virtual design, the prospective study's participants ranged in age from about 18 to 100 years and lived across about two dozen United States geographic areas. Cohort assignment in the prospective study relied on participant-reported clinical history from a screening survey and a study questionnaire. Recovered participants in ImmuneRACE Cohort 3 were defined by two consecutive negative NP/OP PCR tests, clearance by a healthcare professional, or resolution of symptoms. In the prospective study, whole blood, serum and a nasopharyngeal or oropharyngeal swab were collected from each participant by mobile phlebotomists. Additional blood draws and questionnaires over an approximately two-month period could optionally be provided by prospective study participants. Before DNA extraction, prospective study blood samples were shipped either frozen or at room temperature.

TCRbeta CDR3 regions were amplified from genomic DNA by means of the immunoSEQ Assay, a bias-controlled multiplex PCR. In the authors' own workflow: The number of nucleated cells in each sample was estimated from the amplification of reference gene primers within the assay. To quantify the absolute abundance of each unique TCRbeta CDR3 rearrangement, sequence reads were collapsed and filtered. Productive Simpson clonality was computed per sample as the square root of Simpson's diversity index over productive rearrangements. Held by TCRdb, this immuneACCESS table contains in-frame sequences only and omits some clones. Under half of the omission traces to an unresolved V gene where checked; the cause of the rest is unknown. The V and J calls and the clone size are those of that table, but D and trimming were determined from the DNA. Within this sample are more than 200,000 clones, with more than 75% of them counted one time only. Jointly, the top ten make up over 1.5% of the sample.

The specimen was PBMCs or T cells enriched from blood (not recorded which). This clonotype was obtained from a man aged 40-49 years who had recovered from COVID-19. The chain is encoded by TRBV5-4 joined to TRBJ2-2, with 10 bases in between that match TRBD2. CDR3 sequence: CASSLNGLAANTGELFF. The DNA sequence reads TGTGCCAGCAGCTTGAATGGACTAGCGGCGAACACCGGGGAGCTGTTTTTT.